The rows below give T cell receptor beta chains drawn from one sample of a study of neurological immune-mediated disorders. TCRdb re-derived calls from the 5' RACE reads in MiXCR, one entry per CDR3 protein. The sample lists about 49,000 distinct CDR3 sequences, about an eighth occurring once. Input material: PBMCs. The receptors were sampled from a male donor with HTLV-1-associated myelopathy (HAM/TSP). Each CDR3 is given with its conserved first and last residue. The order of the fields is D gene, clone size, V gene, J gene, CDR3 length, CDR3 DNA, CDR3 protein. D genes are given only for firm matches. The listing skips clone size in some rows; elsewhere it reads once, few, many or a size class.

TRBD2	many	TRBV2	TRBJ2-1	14	TGTGCCAGCAGTGAACGCGGGGGATACAATGAGCAGTTCTTC	CASSERGGYNEQFF
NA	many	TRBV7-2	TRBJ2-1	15	TGTGCCAGCAGCTTAGAGGGGGGCCCCTACAATGAGCAGTTCTTC	CASSLEGGPYNEQFF
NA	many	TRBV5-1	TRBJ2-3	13	TGCGCCAGCAGCTTGGACGGTCTCAGTGCGCAGTATTTT	CASSLDGLSAQYF
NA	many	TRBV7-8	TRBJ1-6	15	TGTGCCAGCAGCTTAGCGGGGAAGGAAAATTCACCCCTCCACTTT	CASSLAGKENSPLHF
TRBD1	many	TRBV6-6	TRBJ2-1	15	TGTGCCAGCTCGTCTGGACAGGCCTCCTACAATGAGCAGTTCTTC	CASSSGQASYNEQFF
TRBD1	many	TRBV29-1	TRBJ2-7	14	TGCAGCGTTAAGGACAGGGGTAGCTCCTACGAGCAGTACTTC	CSVKDRGSSYEQYF
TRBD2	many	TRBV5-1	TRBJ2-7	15	TGCGCCAGCAGCTCCAGGACTAGCGGCTCCTACGAGCAGTACTTC	CASSSRTSGSYEQYF
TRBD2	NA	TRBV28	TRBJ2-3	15	TGTGCCAGCAATCATGAGCGGGGGCGCACAGATACGCAGTATTTT	CASNHERGRTDTQYF
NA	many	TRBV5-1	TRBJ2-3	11	TGCGCCAGCAGCTTGGGGGGTTCGCAGTATTTT	CASSLGGSQYF
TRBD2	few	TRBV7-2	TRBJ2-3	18	TGTGCCAGCAGCCGACTACTATCTAGCGGGGGGGAGGTAGATACGCAGTATTTT	CASSRLLSSGGEVDTQYF
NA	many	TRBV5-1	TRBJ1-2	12	TGCGCCAGCACCTCTAACAGTAATGGCTACACCTTC	CASTSNSNGYTF
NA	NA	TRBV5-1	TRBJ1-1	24	NA	CASSFYICSARDGWSGGVDTEAFF
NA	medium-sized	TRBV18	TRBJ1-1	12	TGTGCCACTACTGCCCAGGGCACTGAAGCTTTCTTT	CATTAQGTEAFF
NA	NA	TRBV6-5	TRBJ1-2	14	TGTGCCAGCAGTTACTCGGTCGGTAGGGATGGCTACACCTTC	CASSYSVGRDGYTF
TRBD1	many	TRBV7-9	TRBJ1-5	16	TGTGCCAGCAGCTTTTATGCCGGGACAGGGGAAGAGCCCCAGCATTTT	CASSFYAGTGEEPQHF
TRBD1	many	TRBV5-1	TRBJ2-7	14	TGCGCCAGCAGCTTCGGGACAGGGAGTGACGAGCAGTACTTC	CASSFGTGSDEQYF
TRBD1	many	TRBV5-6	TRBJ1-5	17	TGTGCCAGCAGCTACGGGACAGGGGGCCTTGGCAATCAGCCCCAGCATTTT	CASSYGTGGLGNQPQHF
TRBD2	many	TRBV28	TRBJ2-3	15	TGTGCCAGCAGTTTGGGGGGGACTTCTGGAGATACGCAGTATTTT	CASSLGGTSGDTQYF
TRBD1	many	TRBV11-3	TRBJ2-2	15	TGTGCCAGCAGCTTAGCGACAGGGGGGACCGGGGAGCTGTTTTTT	CASSLATGGTGELFF
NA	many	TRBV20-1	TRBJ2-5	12	TGCAGTGCTAGAGACGACCAAGAGACCCAGTACTTC	CSARDDQETQYF
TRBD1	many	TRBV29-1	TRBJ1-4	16	TGCAGCGTTGAAGGACGGCAGGGGGCAGATAGGGAAAAACTGTTTTTT	CSVEGRQGADREKLFF
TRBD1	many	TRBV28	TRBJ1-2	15	TGTGCCAGCAGTTCTACCCTCGGACAGGGAGTTGCCTACACCTTC	CASSSTLGQGVAYTF
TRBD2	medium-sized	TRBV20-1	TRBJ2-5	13	TGCAGTGCTGGGCGGGGGGAGTGGGAGACCCAGTACTTC	CSAGRGEWETQYF
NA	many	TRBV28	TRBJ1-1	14	TGTGCCAGCAGTAGAGGTGCTTGGGGCACTGAAGCTTTCTTT	CASSRGAWGTEAFF
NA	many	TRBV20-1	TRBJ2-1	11	TGCAGTGCTAGGGGGGACAATGAGCAGTTCTTC	CSARGDNEQFF
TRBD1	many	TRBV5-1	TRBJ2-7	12	TGCGCCAGCCAGGGACAGCCCCCCGAGCAGTACTTC	CASQGQPPEQYF
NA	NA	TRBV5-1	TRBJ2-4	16	TGCGCCAGCAGCTTGGAGGCGGCGCATGGCAAAAACATTCAGTACTTC	CASSLEAAHGKNIQYF
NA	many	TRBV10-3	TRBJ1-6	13	TGTGCCATCAGTACCACAGGGAATTCACCCCTCCACTTT	CAISTTGNSPLHF
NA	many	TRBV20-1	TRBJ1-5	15	TGCAGTGCTAGAGCCCTCTTGGTTAGCAATCAGCCCCAGCATTTT	CSARALLVSNQPQHF
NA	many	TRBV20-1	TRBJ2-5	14	TGCAGTGCTAGCGGGGGACCGAAGTATGAGACCCAGTACTTC	CSASGGPKYETQYF
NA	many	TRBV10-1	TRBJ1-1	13	TGCGCCAGCAGTGGGAGGCTCGGGACTGAAGCTTTCTTT	CASSGRLGTEAFF
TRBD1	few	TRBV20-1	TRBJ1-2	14	TGCAGTGCTAGAGACCCGGACAGGCTTAATGGCTACACCTTC	CSARDPDRLNGYTF
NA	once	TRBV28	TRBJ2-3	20	TGTGCCAGCAGCCAACCACTGGATACCAGATACGCCAGGGGAGGAGATACGCAGTATTTT	CASSQPLDTRYARGGDTQYF
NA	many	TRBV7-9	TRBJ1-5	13	TGTGCCAGCAGCACCTGGGAGGGTCAGCCCCAGCATTTT	CASSTWEGQPQHF
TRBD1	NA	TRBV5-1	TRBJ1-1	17	TGCGCCAGCAGCTTGGAGGGCACAGGGGGCTCGGGAACTGAAGCTTTCTTT	CASSLEGTGGSGTEAFF
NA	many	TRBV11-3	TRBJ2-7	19	TGTGCCAGCAGCCCGTCGACAGGAGTGGGGATCCTAAGCTCCTACGAGCAGTACTTC	CASSPSTGVGILSSYEQYF
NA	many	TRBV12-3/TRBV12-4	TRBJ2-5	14	TGTGCCAGCAGCTTCGGCCTGGGGGGGCAGACCCAGTACTTC	CASSFGLGGQTQYF